This T cell receptor beta chain was retrieved from a study of blood T cell repertoires in COVID-19. Study context: The United States, Italy and Spain were the sources of the acute and convalescent COVID-19 samples. The cDNA or gDNA used as material had been derived from T cells, B-cell-depleted T cells, or PBMCs.

The CDR3 loop spans 19 amino acids. Germline values: CDR1 KGHDR, CDR2 SFDVKD. V was clipped by 2 bases and J by 4 bases; unmatched bases: 15. As originally analysed: It was from reference gene primer amplification that nucleated cell counts were estimated. Clones were read by immunoSEQ multiplex PCR, and TCRdb kept only the in-frame ones, dropping some. For V, J and clone size, that table is used; D and trimming come from the DNA. The repertoire holds approximately 49,000 clones, with around 68% as singletons. This clone was recorded a few times. The sequencing input was peripheral blood. V and J are TRBV24-1 and TRBJ2-5; 10 bases line up with TRBD1. The TCR was taken from a woman aged 70-85 years with acute or convalescent COVID-19. This CDR3 reads CATSDSKPSDRGGLETQYF. CDR3 in DNA: TGTGCCACCAGTGATTCCAAACCATCGGACAGGGGGGGACTAGAGACCCAGTACTTC.